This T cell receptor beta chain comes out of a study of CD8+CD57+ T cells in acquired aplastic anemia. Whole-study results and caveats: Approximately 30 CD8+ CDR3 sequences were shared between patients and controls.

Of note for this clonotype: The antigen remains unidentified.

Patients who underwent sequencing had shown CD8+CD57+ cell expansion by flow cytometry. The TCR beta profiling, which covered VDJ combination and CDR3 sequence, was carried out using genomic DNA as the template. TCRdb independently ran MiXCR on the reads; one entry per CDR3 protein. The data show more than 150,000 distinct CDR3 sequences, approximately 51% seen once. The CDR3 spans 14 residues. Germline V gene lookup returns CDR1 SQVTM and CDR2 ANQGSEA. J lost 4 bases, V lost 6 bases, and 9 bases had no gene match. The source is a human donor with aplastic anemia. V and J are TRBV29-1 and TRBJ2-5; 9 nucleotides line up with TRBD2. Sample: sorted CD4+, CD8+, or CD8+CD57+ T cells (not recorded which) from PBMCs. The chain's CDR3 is CSVGSAGGPETQYF. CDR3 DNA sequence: TGCAGCGTAGGCTCGGCGGGGGGGCCAGAGACCCAGTACTTC.